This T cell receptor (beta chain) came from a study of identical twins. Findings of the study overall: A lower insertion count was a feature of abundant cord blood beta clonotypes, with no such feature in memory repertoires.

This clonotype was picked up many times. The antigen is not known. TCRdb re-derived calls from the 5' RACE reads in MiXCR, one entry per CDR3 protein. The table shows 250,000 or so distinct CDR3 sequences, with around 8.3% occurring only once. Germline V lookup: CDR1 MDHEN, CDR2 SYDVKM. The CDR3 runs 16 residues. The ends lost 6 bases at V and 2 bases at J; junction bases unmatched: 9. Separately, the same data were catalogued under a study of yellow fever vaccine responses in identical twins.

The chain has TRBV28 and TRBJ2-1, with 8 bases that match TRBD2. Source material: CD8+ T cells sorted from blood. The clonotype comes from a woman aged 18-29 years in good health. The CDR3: CASSRSAGGAYNEQFF. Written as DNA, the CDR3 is TGTGCCAGCAGCCGTTCGGCGGGGGGCGCCTACAATGAGCAGTTCTTC.